This T cell receptor beta chain appears in the sequencing data of a study of blood T cells in healthy people across ages. About the research overall: About one barcoded beta molecule was captured per two T cells (by template switching).

This clonotype occurred a few times. A J-beta primer mix and a sample-barcoded 5' primer were used in a second PCR of roughly 6 to 12 cycles. Carrying 12 random nucleotides, a template-switch adaptor labeled each individual cDNA molecule. One entry per CDR3 protein results from TCRdb running MiXCR on the 5' RACE reads. Among almost 1 million distinct CDR3 sequences listed, approximately 50% were seen once. Staff drew approximately 9.1 milliliters of peripheral blood from each donor. Germline CDR1 reads SQVTM; CDR2 reads ANQGSEA. The V and J ends lost 5 bases and 5 bases respectively, with 7 bases between them. The CDR3 loop spans 11 amino acids.

The rearrangement uses TRBV29-1 and TRBJ2-1; no firm D call. The TCR originated in a woman aged 60-75 years in good health. Sequencing used blood. The CDR3 nucleotides are TGCAGCGTTTGGAACAACAATGAGCAGTTCTTC. Its protein product is CSVWNNNEQFF.